The rows below give T cell receptor beta chains drawn from one sample of a study of identifying expanded T cells in peripheral blood. TCRdb's table, derived via immunoSEQ multiplex PCR, lists solely in-frame clones and lacks some. The sample holds 60,000 to 80,000 clones; roughly 90% are singletons and the top ten take around 3.3%. Sequenced input: blood. Receptors originate from a person aged 18-70 years in good health. Each CDR3 is given without its conserved first and last residue.

V gene,J gene,CDR3 protein
TRBV5-1,TRBJ2-7,ASSSTSYEQY
TRBV5-6,TRBJ2-7,ASSQGWAWTSRAEQY
TRBV5-5,TRBJ2-7,ASSLFETSGSMGEQY
TRBV5-8,TRBJ2-2,ASSFESANTGELF
TRBV7-8,TRBJ2-7,ASSPTRQGKGEQY
TRBV6-1,TRBJ2-7,PPRCSEQY
TRBV6-1,TRBJ1-6,ASRQTGKGSPLH
TRBV20-1,TRBJ2-5,SAKETETQY
TRBV4-3,TRBJ1-5,ASSQLATEGQPQH
TRBV4-1,TRBJ2-3,ASSQGWGGRDTQY
TRBV4-3,TRBJ1-1,ASSQSQTGQRPTEAF
TRBV19,TRBJ2-5,ASSMGLGRQETQY
TRBV7-6,TRBJ1-2,ASSPLLGLQGGPNYGYT
TRBV2,TRBJ2-1,ASRGTSVYNEQF
TRBV11-2,TRBJ2-7,ASSLDRMKHEQY
TRBV4-1,TRBJ2-1,ASSWATGNEQF
TRBV27,TRBJ1-2,ASGRGDGYT
TRBV5-1,TRBJ1-6,ASSLTPGHYNSPLH
TRBV4-3,TRBJ2-7,ASSQEQDTAYEQY
TRBV2,TRBJ1-1,ASSPNRGERWGNTEAF
TRBV25-1,TRBJ2-3,ASSEYGDGDTQY
TRBV19,TRBJ1-5,ASFGRVNQPQH
TRBV21-1,TRBJ1-1,ASSKGATEAF
TRBV5-1,TRBJ2-5,ASSLVGQGQETQY
TRBV6-5,TRBJ2-1,ASRGGRSYNEQF
TRBV6-1,TRBJ2-7,ASSERTGGKYEQY
TRBV7-6,TRBJ1-6,ASSLYSGTANSPLH
TRBV20-1,TRBJ1-3,SASAGNTIY
TRBV5-1,TRBJ2-2,ASSFIPTGGDTGELF
TRBV6-1,TRBJ2-1,ASSERGGPVGDEQF
TRBV25-1,TRBJ2-5,ASSEYRTGSTIAETQY
TRBV7-2,TRBJ2-7,ASSPRAGLSYEQY
TRBV5-6,TRBJ2-7,ASSFGGSDAEQY
TRBV6-5,TRBJ2-7,ASSSRTNEQY
TRBV6-1,TRBJ1-6,ASSENWNSPLH
TRBV27,TRBJ2-1,ASSFSEGAYNEQF
TRBV4-1,TRBJ2-5,ASSQVGVAGSGETQY
TRBV27,TRBJ2-3,ASSSLRGTDTQY
TRBV11-3,TRBJ2-7,ASSFRLAGVVEQY